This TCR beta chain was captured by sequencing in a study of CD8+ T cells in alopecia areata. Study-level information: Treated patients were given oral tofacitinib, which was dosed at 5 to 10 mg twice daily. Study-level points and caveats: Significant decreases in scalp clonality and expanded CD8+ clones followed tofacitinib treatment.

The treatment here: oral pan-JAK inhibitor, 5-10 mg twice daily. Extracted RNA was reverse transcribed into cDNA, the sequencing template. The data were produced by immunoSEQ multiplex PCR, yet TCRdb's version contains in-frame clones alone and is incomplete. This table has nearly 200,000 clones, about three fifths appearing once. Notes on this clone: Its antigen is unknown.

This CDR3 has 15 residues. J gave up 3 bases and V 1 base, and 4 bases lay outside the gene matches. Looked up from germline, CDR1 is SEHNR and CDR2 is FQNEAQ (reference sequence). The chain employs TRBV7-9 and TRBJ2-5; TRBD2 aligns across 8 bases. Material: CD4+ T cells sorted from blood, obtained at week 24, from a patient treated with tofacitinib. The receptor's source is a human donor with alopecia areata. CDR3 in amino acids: CASSLGAGAEETQYF. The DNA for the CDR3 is TGTGCCAGCAGCTTAGGAGCGGGGGCCGAAGAGACCCAGTACTTC.